This TCR beta chain was profiled in a study of T cell changes during pregnancy in multiple sclerosis. CDR3 length: 15 amino acids. Germline CDR1 reads SGHTA; CDR2 reads FQGNSA. V shed 5 bases, J shed 4 bases, and the junction held 8 bases outside the gene matches. The assay was immunoSEQ multiplex PCR, and TCRdb's table has in-frame clones only and misses some. The sample includes 50,000 to 75,000 clones, 91% of them seen just once. This receptor was taken from a female donor in good health, enrolled as a control in a pregnancy study. This sequence joins TRBV7-2 and TRBJ1-3, with TRBD1 matching over 7 bases. Sequencing used peripheral blood, obtained after pregnancy. The CDR3 DNA follows: TGTGCCAGCAGCCTAGGGACAGCCGCGGGAAACACCATATATTTT. Amino acids: CASSLGTAAGNTIYF.